A selection of T cell receptor beta chains follows, all from one sample in a study of T cell clones after liver transplantation. Clones were read by immunoSEQ multiplex PCR, and TCRdb kept only the in-frame ones, dropping some. The data hold some 80,000 clones, with 70% to 85% observed a single time. This specimen was CD4+ T cells from blood, taken just over 45 months after liver transplant. The receptors were gathered from a human patient who received a liver transplant. The graft donor may be the source of some T cells. Both conserved end residues are part of each CDR3. The D gene is left open where the match is weak. Where a row states a size, it is once, few, many or the class of an expanded clone; other rows omit it.

size	V	D	J	CDR3	DNA
.	TRBV27	.	TRBJ2-3	CASSSPRGEGGDTQYF	TGTGCCAGCAGTTCCCCGAGGGGAGAAGGAGGAGATACGCAGTATTTT
.	TRBV19	TRBD1	TRBJ1-4	CASSPGQGARTTNEKLFF	TGTGCCAGTAGCCCTGGACAGGGGGCGCGAACAACTAATGAAAAACTGTTTTTT
.	TRBV11-2	TRBD1	TRBJ1-5	CASSLTGEGLQPQHF	TGTGCCAGCAGCTTAACAGGGGAAGGCCTTCAGCCCCAGCATTTT
.	TRBV7-9	.	TRBJ1-3	CASRSHTGNTIYF	TGTGCCAGCCGGTCGCATACTGGAAACACCATATATTTT
.	TRBV2	.	TRBJ2-5	CASSEASGQETQYF	TGTGCCAGCAGTGAAGCTAGCGGACAAGAGACCCAGTACTTC
.	TRBV6-6	.	TRBJ2-1	CASRPHLNEQFF	TGTGCCAGCAGACCCCACCTCAATGAGCAGTTCTTC
.	TRBV7-2	.	TRBJ2-7	CASSRGYEQYF	TGTGCCAGCAGCCGGGGATACGAGCAGTACTTC
.	TRBV28	TRBD1	TRBJ2-4	CASRSGQGYNIQYF	TGTGCCAGCAGGTCAGGACAGGGGTACAACATTCAGTACTTC
.	TRBV23-1	TRBD2	TRBJ2-1	CARKGLAGVGNEQFF	TGCGCCAGGAAAGGACTAGCAGGGGTGGGAAATGAGCAGTTCTTC
.	TRBV28	.	TRBJ1-2	CATSGGFGYTF	TGTGCCACCAGTGGAGGATTCGGCTACACCTTC
.	TRBV5-1	.	TRBJ2-7	CASSGIVGASYEQYF	TGCGCCAGCAGCGGGATCGTCGGGGCTTCCTACGAGCAGTACTTC
.	TRBV6-5	TRBD1	TRBJ2-5	CASSYTGVRETQYF	TGTGCCAGCAGTTACACAGGGGTGAGGGAGACCCAGTACTTC
.	TRBV6-4	TRBD1	TRBJ2-2	CASSEDRGRTGELFF	TGTGCCAGCAGTGAAGACAGGGGGCGCACCGGGGAGCTGTTTTTT
.	TRBV19	TRBD2	TRBJ2-1	CASSGGRTSGRGEQFF	TGTGCCAGTAGTGGGGGTCGGACTAGCGGGAGAGGTGAGCAGTTCTTC
.	TRBV28	.	TRBJ1-3	CASSFRLGRNSGNTIYF	TGTGCCAGCAGTTTTAGATTGGGACGGAACTCTGGAAACACCATATATTTT
.	TRBV11-2	.	TRBJ1-6	CASSPTPGTANSPLHF	TGTGCCAGCAGCCCCACACCCGGGACGGCTAATTCACCCCTCCACTTT
.	TRBV28	.	TRBJ1-2	CASSLATDYGYTF	TGTGCCAGCAGTTTAGCCACTGACTATGGCTACACCTTC
.	TRBV19	TRBD2	TRBJ2-2	CASSVGTSRTGELFF	TGTGCCAGTAGTGTTGGGACTAGCCGGACCGGGGAGCTGTTTTTT
.	TRBV28	TRBD1	TRBJ1-1	CASSTTGEGNTEAFF	TGTGCCAGCAGTACCACAGGGGAAGGGAACACTGAAGCTTTCTTT
.	TRBV7-9	.	TRBJ2-1	CASSLALSSYNEQFF	TGTGCCAGCAGCTTAGCGCTTAGCTCCTACAATGAGCAGTTCTTC
once	TRBV5-1	.	TRBJ1-3	CASSLENSGNTIYF	TGCGCCAGCAGCTTGGAGAACTCTGGAAACACCATATATTTT
.	TRBV28	.	TRBJ1-1	CASSLITGPLNTEAFF	TGTGCCAGCAGTCTCATCACCGGGCCTTTGAACACTGAAGCTTTCTTT
.	TRBV6-6	TRBD2	TRBJ2-7	CASSHGLAGVEEQYF	TGTGCCAGCAGCCACGGACTAGCGGGAGTGGAGGAGCAGTACTTC
.	TRBV11-2	TRBD2	TRBJ2-6	CASSGEGSGANVLTF	TGTGCCAGCAGCGGGGAGGGATCTGGGGCCAACGTCCTGACTTTC
.	TRBV28	.	TRBJ2-2	CASSGAGQHTGELFF	TGTGCCAGCAGTGGAGCGGGACAGCACACCGGGGAGCTGTTTTTT
.	TRBV19	.	TRBJ2-1	CASRSPWGNEQFF	TGTGCCAGTAGAAGCCCTTGGGGGAATGAGCAGTTCTTC
.	TRBV2	TRBD2	TRBJ2-1	CASRLTSGFGEQFF	TGTGCCAGCAGGTTGACTAGCGGGTTCGGTGAGCAGTTCTTC
.	TRBV7-9	.	TRBJ1-3	CASSPKRQLNTIYF	TGTGCCAGCAGCCCGAAGCGACAGCTAAACACCATATATTTT
.	TRBV10-1	.	TRBJ2-5	CASSDPGSGGETQYF	TGCGCCAGCAGCGATCCGGGGAGTGGAGGCGAGACCCAGTACTTC
.	TRBV2	.	TRBJ1-1	CASRGDTAEAFF	TGTGCCAGCAGAGGAGACACAGCTGAAGCTTTCTTT
.	TRBV7-2	TRBD1	TRBJ1-5	CASSLVPGQASNQPQHF	TGTGCCAGCAGCTTAGTTCCGGGACAGGCCAGCAATCAGCCCCAGCATTTT
once	TRBV19	.	TRBJ1-4	CASSIPTREGKLFF	TGTGCCAGTAGTATACCTACCCGCGAGGGAAAACTGTTTTTT
once	TRBV7-9	TRBD2	TRBJ2-1	CASSLGSGRSNEQFF	TGTGCCAGCAGCTTGGGGAGCGGGAGAAGTAATGAGCAGTTCTTC
.	TRBV10-3	.	TRBJ1-5	CAISGSGGNQPQHF	TGTGCCATCAGTGGCAGTGGGGGGAATCAGCCCCAGCATTTT
.	TRBV19	.	TRBJ1-3	CASTTGTVSSGNTIYF	TGTGCCAGTACCACCGGGACGGTGAGCTCTGGAAACACCATATATTTT
.	TRBV6-5	TRBD1	TRBJ1-5	CASSDRGVQPQHF	TGTGCCAGCAGTGACAGGGGGGTTCAGCCCCAGCATTTT
.	TRBV6-5	.	TRBJ1-5	CATLQDPDQPQHF	TGTGCCACTCTACAGGATCCCGATCAGCCCCAGCATTTT
once	TRBV6-6	.	TRBJ1-5	CASSSRGGNQPQHF	TGTGCCAGCAGTAGCCGAGGGGGCAATCAGCCCCAGCATTTT
.	TRBV5-4	.	TRBJ2-3	CASSQAGIRDTQYF	TGTGCCAGCAGCCAGGCAGGTATCAGAGATACGCAGTATTTT
.	TRBV30	.	TRBJ1-3	CAWSKGMGGNTIYF	TGTGCCTGGAGTAAGGGGATGGGTGGAAACACCATATATTTT
.	TRBV28	.	TRBJ2-3	CASSLPRTVSSTDTQYF	TGTGCCAGCAGTCTTCCTCGGACGGTTTCTAGCACAGATACGCAGTATTTT
.	TRBV7-3	.	TRBJ1-2	CASSLSPVPGLEGYTF	TGTGCCAGCAGCCTCAGCCCCGTTCCGGGTCTGGAAGGCTACACCTTC
once	TRBV10-2	.	TRBJ2-7	CASSEVGGGRSYEQYF	TGCGCCAGCAGTGAGGTGGGAGGCGGTCGCTCCTACGAGCAGTACTTC
.	TRBV5-1	.	TRBJ1-1	CASSPRRFDTEAFF	TGCGCCAGCAGCCCCCGAAGGTTCGACACTGAAGCTTTCTTT
.	TRBV28	.	TRBJ1-3	CASRSGGNTIYF	TGTGCCAGCAGGAGCGGGGGAAACACCATATATTTT
.	TRBV27	TRBD1	TRBJ2-3	CASSIRDRGTDTQYF	TGTGCCAGCAGTATTCGGGACAGGGGAACAGATACGCAGTATTTT
.	TRBV5-1	.	TRBJ2-3	CASSFRVGTDTQYF	TGCGCCAGCAGCTTTAGGGTCGGCACAGATACGCAGTATTTT
.	TRBV9	TRBD2	TRBJ2-1	CASSVSLTSGSSYNEQFF	TGTGCCAGCAGCGTCTCCTTGACTAGCGGGAGCTCCTACAATGAGCAGTTCTTC
.	TRBV6-6	.	TRBJ2-5	CASSLRANQETQYF	TGTGCCAGCAGTCTCCGGGCCAATCAAGAGACCCAGTACTTC
.	TRBV5-1	TRBD2	TRBJ2-1	CASSLASGRALSYNEQFF	TGCGCCAGCAGCTTGGCAAGCGGGAGGGCCCTGTCCTACAATGAGCAGTTCTTC
.	TRBV13	TRBD2	TRBJ2-2	CASSVAGVNTGELFF	TGTGCCAGCAGCGTAGCGGGAGTGAACACCGGGGAGCTGTTTTTT
.	TRBV11-2	.	TRBJ1-1	CASSLMTENTEAFF	TGTGCCAGCAGCCTGATGACAGAGAACACTGAAGCTTTCTTT
.	TRBV11-2	.	TRBJ2-3	CASSLLAGGTDTQYF	TGTGCCAGCAGCTTATTGGCAGGGGGCACAGATACGCAGTATTTT